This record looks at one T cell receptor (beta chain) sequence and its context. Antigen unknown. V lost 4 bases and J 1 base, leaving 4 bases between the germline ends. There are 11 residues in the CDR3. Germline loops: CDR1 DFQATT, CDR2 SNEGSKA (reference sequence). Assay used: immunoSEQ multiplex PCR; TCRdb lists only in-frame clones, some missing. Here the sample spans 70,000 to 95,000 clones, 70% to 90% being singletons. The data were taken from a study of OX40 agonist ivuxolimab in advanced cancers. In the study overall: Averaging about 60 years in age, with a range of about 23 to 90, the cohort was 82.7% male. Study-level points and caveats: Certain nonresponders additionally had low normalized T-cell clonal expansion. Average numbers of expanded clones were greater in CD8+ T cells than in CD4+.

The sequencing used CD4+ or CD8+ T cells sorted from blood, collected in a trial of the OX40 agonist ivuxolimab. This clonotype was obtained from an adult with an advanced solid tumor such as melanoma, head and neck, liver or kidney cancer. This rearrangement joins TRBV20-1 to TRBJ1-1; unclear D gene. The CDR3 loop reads CSAMENTEAFF. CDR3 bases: TGCAGTGCTATGGAGAACACTGAAGCTTTCTTT.